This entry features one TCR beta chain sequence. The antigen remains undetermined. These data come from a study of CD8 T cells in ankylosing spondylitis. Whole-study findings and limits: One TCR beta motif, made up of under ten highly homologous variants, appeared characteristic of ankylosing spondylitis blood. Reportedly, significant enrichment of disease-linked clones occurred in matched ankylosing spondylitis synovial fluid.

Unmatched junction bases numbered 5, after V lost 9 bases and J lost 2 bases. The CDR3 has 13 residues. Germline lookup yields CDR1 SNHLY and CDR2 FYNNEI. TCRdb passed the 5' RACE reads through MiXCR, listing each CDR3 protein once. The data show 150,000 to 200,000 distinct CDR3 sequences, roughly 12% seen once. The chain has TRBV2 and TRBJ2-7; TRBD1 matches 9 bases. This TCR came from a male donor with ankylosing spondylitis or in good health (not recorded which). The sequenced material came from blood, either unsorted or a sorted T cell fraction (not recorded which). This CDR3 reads CARGGTGTYEQYF. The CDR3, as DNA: TGTGCCAGGGGGGGGACAGGGACCTACGAGCAGTACTTC.